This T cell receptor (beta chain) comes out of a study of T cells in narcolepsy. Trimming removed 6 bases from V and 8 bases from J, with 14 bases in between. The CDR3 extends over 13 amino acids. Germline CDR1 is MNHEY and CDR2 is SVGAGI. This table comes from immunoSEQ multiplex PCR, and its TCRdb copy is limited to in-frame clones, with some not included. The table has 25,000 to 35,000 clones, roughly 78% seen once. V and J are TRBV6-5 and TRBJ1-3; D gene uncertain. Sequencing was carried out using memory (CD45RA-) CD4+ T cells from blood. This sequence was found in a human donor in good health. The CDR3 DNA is TGTGCCAGCAGATTAACAGCCGGGGACACCATATATTTT. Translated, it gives CASRLTAGDTIYF.